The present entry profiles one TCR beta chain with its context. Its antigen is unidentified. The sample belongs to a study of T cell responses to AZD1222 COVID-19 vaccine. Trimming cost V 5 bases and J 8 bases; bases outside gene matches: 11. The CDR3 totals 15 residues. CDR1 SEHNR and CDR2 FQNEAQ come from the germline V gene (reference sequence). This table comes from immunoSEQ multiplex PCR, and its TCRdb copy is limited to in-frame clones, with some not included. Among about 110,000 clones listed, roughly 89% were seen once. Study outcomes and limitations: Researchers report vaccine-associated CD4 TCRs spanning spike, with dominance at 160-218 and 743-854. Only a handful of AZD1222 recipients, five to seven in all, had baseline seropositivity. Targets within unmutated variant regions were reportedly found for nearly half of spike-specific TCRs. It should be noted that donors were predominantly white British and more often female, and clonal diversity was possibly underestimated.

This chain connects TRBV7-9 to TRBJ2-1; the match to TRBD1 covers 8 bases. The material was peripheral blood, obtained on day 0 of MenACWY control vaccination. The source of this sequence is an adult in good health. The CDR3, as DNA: TGTGCCAGCAGCCCGAGGGGGACAGGATTCTATGAGCAGTTCTTC. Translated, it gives CASSPRGTGFYEQFF.